This T cell receptor beta chain stems from a study of cytomegalovirus exposure and HLA in healthy donors. The CDR3 spans 23 residues. J was trimmed by 2 bases and V by 5 bases; bases with no gene match: 28. Germline values: CDR1 MDHEN, CDR2 SYDVKM. General observations from the study: Using the classifier, cytomegalovirus status was reportedly diagnosed with high specificity and sensitivity.

PCR involved 60 Vbeta and 13 Jbeta primers. Measured with immunoSEQ multiplex PCR; TCRdb has only the in-frame clones, and not every one. The repertoire has 150,000 to 200,000 clones, roughly 79% of them found once; the top ten carry around 4.7%. Worth noting for this clone: What it binds is not known.

The chain carries TRBV28 and TRBJ2-1; 9 positions agree with TRBD2. The sequence came from a young woman in good health and CMV-seropositive. The sequenced sample consisted of PBMCs. The CDR3 coding sequence is TGTGCCAGCAGTCTTCTAAGGAAGGGGGTAGCGGGGGCGAATAGACCCGCCTACAATGAGCAGTTCTTC. This translates into CASSLLRKGVAGANRPAYNEQFF.